Listed here is a single T cell receptor beta chain. This clonotype was observed a handful of times. Its cognate antigen has yet to be identified. Base qualities are missing; no much larger clone stands one base away. TCR beta CDR3 regions were amplified from RNA transcripts for repertoire sequencing. The first round was an RT-PCR using HTBI primers with the Qiagen OneStep RT-PCR kit, and this first round was followed by a second-round multiplex PCR, then size selection and purification. Libraries were sequenced on an Illumina HiSeq2000 using paired-end 100 bp reads. Regarding the original processing steps: SOAPnuke was used for read processing, and reads with adapters, uncalled bases, a mean Phred below 15, or no exact constant-primer or identifier match were discarded. COPE v1.2.5 was used to merge high-quality paired reads. Clonotypes were defined as unique nucleotide sequences and were aligned to IMGT TRB V, D and J references using MiTCR v1.1. Only V-J combinations with frequency above 0.0001 were analysed, covering approximately 99% of repertoires. For each V-J combination, a TCR clonal expansion and chaos score was defined as F50 clonal expansion divided by the chaos observed in the TCRdist matrix. Welch's t-statistics and random forest were used to reduce the features to 10 to 15 V-J combinations, which were then used as input to a naive Bayes classifier. The similarity between thyroid and blood repertoires was quantified using the Morisita-Horn index. The public reads were run again by TCRdb, first through fastp at Q25 and then through MiXCR, and only productive beta chains were kept. Records with the same CDR3 protein are collapsed into one entry carrying the most frequent genes and DNA. The V and J calls and clone size come from TCRdb's table, not from the authors' own analysis. For this sample the table gives over a million distinct CDR3 sequences, of which about 38% were detected only once. More than 9.5% of the sample is in the top ten clones.

Hyperthyroidism patients were newly diagnosed, with disease duration under 2 months, and aged 18 to 65 years. Anyone with other autoimmune diseases, uncontrolled infections, pregnancy or lactation was excluded from the study. Diagnosis relied on clinical symptoms, serum thyroxine, TRAb, thyroid ultrasound and orbital computed tomography. Total RNA was extracted using Trizol reagent, and RNA quality was checked on an Agilent 2100 Bioanalyzer. The data were obtained in a study of Graves' ophthalmopathy and Graves' hyperthyroidism (dated by TCRdb to the late 2010s). Study-level background: Hyperthyroidism was considered stable if no progression to ophthalmopathy occurred within 18 months of follow-up. In over 5 hyperthyroidism patients, the T-cell repertoires found in thyroid tissue were compared with those found in blood. To explore V-J signatures that distinguish ophthalmopathy from hyperthyroidism, a discovery set of 100 patients was enrolled, made up of under 50 with ophthalmopathy and some 58 with stable hyperthyroidism. Following sampling, methimazole starting at 30 mg daily was administered to hyperthyroidism patients, and high-dose intravenous methylprednisolone was administered to ophthalmopathy patients. TCR beta repertoire signatures were used to distinguish Graves' ophthalmopathy from Graves' hyperthyroidism and to predict progression to ophthalmopathy. An independent validation cohort comprised about 20 hyperthyroidism patients and about 16 patients who later progressed from hyperthyroidism to ophthalmopathy. In total, 135 blood samples were TCR-sequenced: 40 to 45 ophthalmopathy, under 85 hyperthyroidism and roughly 17 hyperthyroidism-to-ophthalmopathy patients. Overall study outcomes, separate from this receptor: Sample size was not statistically predetermined, and group allocation was not concealed from the investigators. Ophthalmopathy was separated from stable hyperthyroidism by the 13-signature model with just under 90% sensitivity and about 81% specificity in cross-validation and with 80%/75% in the test set. Among expanded thyroid clonotypes with frequency above 0.001, most also showed up in blood, which suggests that blood repertoires may reflect the thyroid immune response. In validation, the model predicted ophthalmopathy progression with 70.59% sensitivity and approximately 78% specificity; roughly 11 predicted patients were CT-confirmed with GO in a median of 6.5 months.

The junction carries 10 bases between V and J, which are trimmed by 1 base and 3 bases respectively. The CDR3 numbers 14 residues from cysteine through phenylalanine. CDR3 DNA only is kept here, 42 bases in frame from base 1. This TCR was recovered from an adult man with Graves' hyperthyroidism. The V and J genes are TRBV12-3 or TRBV12-4 and TRBJ2-7; the D gene is perhaps TRBD1, from 5 matching bases. The sample consisted of peripheral blood or thyroid tissue (not recorded which). CDR3 protein: CASSLDTGNYEQYF. The bases read TGTGCCAGCAGTTTAGATACAGGCAACTACGAGCAGTACTTC.